This entry concerns a single TCR beta chain. This sample is part of a study of shared clonotypes between healthy human individuals. Both subsets, CD45RA+ naive and CD45RA-negative memory, were split from the CD4+ cells. The CDR3 covers 17 residues. The V and J ends lost 4 bases and 0 bases, in that order; junction bases with no gene match: 9. Per the germline V gene, CDR1 is LNHDA and CDR2 is SQIVND (reference sequence). Data came from immunoSEQ multiplex PCR; TCRdb stores just in-frame clones and leaves some out. Of some 2.1 million clones in the sample, 85% to 95% were seen once. The chain combines TRBV19 with TRBJ2-1; 7 bases agree with TRBD1. This TCR was sampled from a man aged 18-30 years in good health. The sequenced material came from naive CD4+ T cells sorted from blood. The subset is: CD45RA+ positively selected. The CDR3 is CASSRIPGQSSYNEQFF. CDR3 DNA sequence: TGTGCCAGTAGTAGGATCCCGGGACAGAGCTCCTACAATGAGCAGTTCTTC.